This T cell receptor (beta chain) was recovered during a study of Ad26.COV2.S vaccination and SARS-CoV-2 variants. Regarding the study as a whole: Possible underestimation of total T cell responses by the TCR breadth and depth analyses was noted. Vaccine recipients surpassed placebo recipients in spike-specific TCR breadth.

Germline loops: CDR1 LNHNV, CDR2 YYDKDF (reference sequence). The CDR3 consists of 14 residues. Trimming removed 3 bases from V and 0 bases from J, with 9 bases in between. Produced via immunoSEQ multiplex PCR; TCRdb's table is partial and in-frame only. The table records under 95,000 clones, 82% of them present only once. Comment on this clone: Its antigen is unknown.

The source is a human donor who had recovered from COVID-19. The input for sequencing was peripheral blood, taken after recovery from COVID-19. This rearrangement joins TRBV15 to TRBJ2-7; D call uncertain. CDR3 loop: CATSREGLSYEQYF. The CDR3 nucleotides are TGTGCCACCAGCAGGGAAGGGCTCTCCTACGAGCAGTACTTC.